Listed below are T cell receptor beta chains from one sample, sequenced in a study of blood T cell repertoires in COVID-19. Method: immunoSEQ multiplex PCR; TCRdb's copy keeps in-frame clones and lacks some. Counted here are tens of thousands of clones, less than 85% occurring once; the ten biggest clones make up 4.4%. The sample comprised peripheral blood. These receptor sequences come from a man in his fifties or sixties with active COVID-19. The CDR3 runs from the conserved cysteine through the conserved F or W. Not every row has a clone size; where given, it reads once, few, many or a size class.

>TRBV15|TRBJ1-5|NA
CATSRQGNQPQHF
>TRBV28|TRBJ2-2|NA
CASSCSPGLRTDTGELFF
>TRBV12-3/TRBV12-4|TRBJ2-2|NA
CASSLGATGELFF
>TRBV28|TRBJ2-4|NA
CASSLWTGGKNIQYF
>TRBV5-1|TRBJ2-3|once
CASQNGQEGTDTQYF
>TRBV2|TRBJ2-2|few
CASSDAGLGNTGELFF
>TRBV5-1|TRBJ2-7|NA
CASSSEPGTSYEQYF
>TRBV24-1|TRBJ2-3|once
CATSAGLITDTQYF
>TRBV7-2|TRBJ2-7|NA
CASSPDRGIYEQYF
>TRBV5-6|TRBJ2-5|NA
CASSLREFGETQYF
>TRBV6-4|TRBJ2-3|NA
CASSDSAGLAADTQYF
>TRBV5-1|TRBJ2-1|NA
CASSLVAGGAAFLYEQFF
>TRBV12-3/TRBV12-4|TRBJ1-1|NA
CASSWGQGTEAFF
>TRBV18|TRBJ1-2|NA
CASSQGALGQGYGYTF
>TRBV6-5|TRBJ1-2|NA
CASSHSQGRYGYTF
>TRBV7-2|TRBJ1-3|few
CASSPLPRGLGNTIYF
>TRBV5-1|TRBJ1-1|NA
CASSSRGTVEAFF
>TRBV2|TRBJ1-3|NA
CASLGQGTSGNTIYF
>TRBV2|TRBJ1-5|NA
CASSGAQGAFSNQPQHF
>TRBV4-1|TRBJ1-1|NA
CASRIRQDLEAFF
>TRBV29-1|TRBJ2-4|NA
CSVETLGQESVIQYF
>TRBV7-9|TRBJ1-4|NA
CASSLANRGKLFF
>TRBV11-2|TRBJ2-7|once
CASSLDQGKTYEQYF
>TRBV3-1/TRBV3-2|TRBJ2-1|NA
CASSPPSAGAPYNEQFF
>TRBV15|TRBJ2-1|NA
CATSTGQGVFYEQFF
>TRBV6-5|TRBJ1-5|NA
CASITDSLNQPQHF
>TRBV19|TRBJ1-1|once
CASSIRGTGVNTEAFF
>TRBV2|TRBJ2-4|NA
CASSGSYPLAKNIQYF
>TRBV7-2|TRBJ2-1|NA
CASSYGQGDEQFF
>TRBV6-4|TRBJ2-3|NA
CASKGLAGSTDTQYF
>TRBV25-1|TRBJ1-1|few
CASRGTENTEAFF
>TRBV19|TRBJ1-5|once
CASSLQGTYSNQPQHF
>TRBV7-7|TRBJ1-2|NA
CASSPLTGNYGYTF
>TRBV5-1|TRBJ1-2|NA
CASSEDRPDTNYGYTF
>TRBV5-1|TRBJ2-7|NA
CASRGTGSSYEQYF
>TRBV5-5|TRBJ2-1|NA
CASSLDERGYNEQFF
>TRBV5-8|TRBJ1-6|NA
CASSLGQGFYNSPLHF
>TRBV6-1|TRBJ1-2|NA
CASSGRDSQLIGGYTF
>TRBV7-6|TRBJ1-4|NA
CASSQRTATNEKLFF
>TRBV5-6|TRBJ1-1|NA
CASSQFTEGGTEAFF
>TRBV18|TRBJ2-7|few
CASSPPDRGYSYEQYF
>TRBV7-9|TRBJ1-1|NA
CASSLRTTPQEAFF
>TRBV27|TRBJ1-2|NA
CASRLQGAGGYTF
>TRBV5-1|TRBJ2-2|NA
CASSKVGLAGSTNTGELFF
>TRBV7-6|TRBJ1-6|NA
CASSSASSYNSPLHF
>TRBV6-6|TRBJ1-5|NA
CASSYWGQGNQPQHF
>TRBV6-4|TRBJ2-3|NA
CASSDRGDTDTQYF
>TRBV5-1|TRBJ2-3|few
CASSTSGASTDTQYF
>TRBV15|TRBJ2-1|NA
CATSFLFVGGGAPEQFF
>TRBV6-2/TRBV6-3|TRBJ2-1|NA
CASSYSGTGYNEQFF
>TRBV5-1|TRBJ1-2|NA
CASSLYRANYGYTF
>TRBV10-3|TRBJ2-3|NA
CAISDYALQGLGTDTQYF
>TRBV3-1/TRBV3-2|TRBJ2-7|NA
CASSQTTGSHEQYF
>TRBV5-6|TRBJ2-2|NA
CASSPGLNTGELFF
>TRBV5-6|TRBJ1-6|NA
CASSLVRDPLNSPLHF
>TRBV6-4|TRBJ2-1|NA
CASSLQGLDEQFF
>TRBV9|TRBJ2-2|NA
CASSVDPSSGGAGELFF
>TRBV5-4|TRBJ2-3|NA
CASSLGTEVLGTQYF